This passage covers 2 T cell receptor beta chains from one sample sequenced in a study of blood T cell repertoires in COVID-19 (dated by TCRdb to 2018 to 2021). The library was obtained by the immunoSEQ multiplex PCR assay. TCRdb took this table from immuneACCESS and kept in-frame rearrangements with V and J called. Such tables lack part of the clones; where checked against another copy, unresolved V genes explain under half of the gap, and the rest is unexplained. This sample lists about 97,000 clones; 70% to 90% were detected once. Of the sample, 20% falls within the top ten clones. Sequencing was done on a sample of peripheral blood. These receptors came from a human donor in a cohort sampled during active COVID-19.

The V and J genes are TRBV5-1 and TRBJ1-4; the D gene is possibly TRBD1 (6 bases). The ends were cut back, 0 bases at V and 8 bases at J, with 14 bases in the middle. The germline V gene has CDR1 SGHRS and CDR2 YFSETQ. The CDR3 runs 15 residues. CDR3 in DNA: TGCGCCAGCAGCTTGGCTACAGGGATCGGGGAAAAACTGTTTTTT. Protein sequence: CASSLATGIGEKLFF. The entire variable domain, with the rest obtained from reference TRBV5-1 and TRBJ1-4, is as follows: KAGVTQTPRYLIKTRGQQVTLSCSPISGHRSVSWYQQTPGQGLQFLFEYFSETQRNKGNFPGRFSGRQFSNSRSEMNVSTLELGDSALYLCASSLATGIGEKLFFGSGTQLSVL.

The CDR3 DNA sequence: TGCGCCAGCATGCCGTTAGGGACTAGCGGGTACGAGCAGTACTTC. Amino acids: CASMPLGTSGYEQYF. The chain uses TRBV5-1 and TRBJ2-7, with TRBD2 matching over 12 bases. This CDR3 is 15 amino acids long. V shed 6 bases, J shed 4 bases, and the junction held 8 bases outside the gene matches. Germline V lookup: CDR1 SGHRS, CDR2 YFSETQ.